A single sample is the source of the 30 T cell receptor beta chains below, sequenced in a study of vaccination effects on CD4 cells after COVID-19. What these receptors recognize is not known. After expansion with viral peptide pools in the ViraFEST assay, antigen-specific CD4+ T cells were sequenced. Following culture for 9 to 11 days, CD4+ T cells were isolated. PCR-confirmed SARS-CoV-2 infection occurred in the person between March and December 2020. Assay used: immunoSEQ multiplex PCR; TCRdb lists only in-frame clones, some missing. The sample holds tens of thousands of clones; approximately 73% are singletons and the top ten take less than 40%. Specimen: CD4+ T cells from PBMCs cultured with a peptide pool, collected before COVID-19 vaccination. The source is a human donor who had a prior SARS-CoV-2 infection.

As DNA, the CDR3 is TGTGCCAGCAGCGTCCGGGATAGCGGGAAAAACACCGGGGAGCTGTTTTTT. Its translation: CASSVRDSGKNTGELFF. The gene calls are TRBV9 and TRBJ2-2, with TRBD2 matching over 8 bases. The CDR3 has 17 amino acids. Germline CDR1 is SGDLS and CDR2 is YYNGEE. V lost 2 bases, J lost 2 bases, and 8 bases stayed unmatched.

The gene calls are TRBV5-4 and TRBJ1-2; D unclear. This CDR3 has 14 residues. Trimming stripped 4 bases from V and 0 bases from J, with 10 bases between. The germline V gene has CDR1 SGHNT and CDR2 YYREEE (reference sequence). CDR3 sequence reads: CASSPFSTNYGYTF. As DNA, the CDR3 is TGTGCCAGCAGCCCCTTCTCCACTAACTATGGCTACACCTTC.

The gene calls are TRBV2 and TRBJ2-1; D not certain. The V gene's germline CDR1 is SNHLY and CDR2 FYNNEI. The CDR3 spans 11 residues. V lost 6 bases and J lost 4, with 4 bases in between. CDR3 loop: CASRNYNEQFF. Here the CDR3 DNA reads TGTGCCAGCAGGAATTACAATGAGCAGTTCTTC.

The chain has TRBV5-1 and TRBJ1-2, with D unresolved. Germline CDR1 reads SGHRS; CDR2 reads YFSETQ. V was trimmed by 0 bases and J by 0 bases, leaving 3 bases between them. The CDR3 is made up of 13 amino acids. CDR3 sequence: CASSLDTNYGYTF. The CDR3 DNA reads as TGCGCCAGCAGCTTGGATACTAACTATGGCTACACCTTC.

The gene calls are TRBV15 and TRBJ2-5, with 10 positions matching TRBD2. This CDR3 is built from 17 residues. Looked up from germline, CDR1 is LNHNV and CDR2 is YYDKDF (reference sequence). Losses at the gene ends were 3 bases for V and 1 base for J; bases not matched to a gene: 8. The CDR3 nucleotides read TGTGCCACCAGCAGGCTAATTCTAGCGGGAGCCCAAGAGACCCAGTACTTC. Amino acids: CATSRLILAGAQETQYF.

The chain links TRBV2 to TRBJ2-7; D not resolved. This CDR3 region has 12 residues. Looked up from germline, CDR1 is SNHLY and CDR2 is FYNNEI. With 3 bases removed from V and 5 bases from J, the gap between germline ends came to 8 bases. The CDR3 coding sequence is TGTGCCAGCAGTGAGGAAAGGGACGAGCAGTACTTC. This codes for CASSEERDEQYF.

CDR3 sequence: CASSAQGGETQYF. CDR3 coding DNA: TGTGCCAGCAGTGCGCAGGGGGGAGAGACCCAGTACTTC. This chain connects TRBV2 to TRBJ2-5; the D gene is possibly TRBD1 (7 bases). Looked up from germline, CDR1 is SNHLY and CDR2 is FYNNEI. V shed 4 bases and J shed 4 bases, with 10 bases lying between them. There are 13 residues in the CDR3.

The rearrangement uses TRBV12-3 or TRBV12-4 and TRBJ2-1; D is uncertain. The CDR3 is 11 residues long. Trimming shortened V by 3 bases and J by 4 bases, and 1 base separated the two germline ends. The CDR3: CASSFYNEQFF. The CDR3 nucleotides are TGTGCCAGCAGTTTTTACAATGAGCAGTTCTTC.

V is TRBV6-2 or TRBV6-3 and J is TRBJ2-1; TRBD2 matches at 8 bases. Germline lookup yields CDR1 MNHEY and CDR2 SVGEGT. This CDR3 has 15 residues. The V gene end was trimmed by 5 bases and the J gene end by 6 bases; junction bases not matched to a gene: 9. The chain's CDR3 is CASSHSGSEVNEQFF. CDR3 nucleotides: TGTGCCAGCAGTCACAGCGGGAGCGAGGTCAATGAGCAGTTCTTC.

V is TRBV24-1 and J is TRBJ2-1; 9 positions agree with TRBD2. The V segment lost 4 bases and the J segment 6 bases; nucleotides outside the gene matches: 6. CDR1 is KGHDR and CDR2 is SFDVKD in the germline V gene. The CDR3 covers 15 residues. This chain's CDR3 is CATSDQRLAVNEQFF. CDR3 DNA sequence: TGTGCCACCAGTGACCAACGACTAGCGGTCAATGAGCAGTTCTTC.

The CDR3 DNA sequence: TGTGCCAGCAGTGAAAGCGGGATCGACAATGAGCAGTTCTTC. This sequence encodes CASSESGIDNEQFF. The rearrangement links TRBV6-4 to TRBJ2-1; 7 bases fit TRBD2. The V segment lost 3 bases and the J segment 5 bases; nucleotides outside the gene matches: 4. The V gene's germline CDR1 is MRHNA and CDR2 SNTAGT. The CDR3 is 14 residues long.

The J gene is TRBJ1-3, the V gene TRBV11-2, with D possibly TRBD1 on 5 matching bases. The length of the CDR3 is 17 residues. The germline V and J ends were trimmed by 2 bases and 4 bases, with 18 bases remaining between them. The germline CDR1 and CDR2 sequences are SGHAT and FQNNGV. The CDR3 sequence: CASSLRGRPTGGNTIYF. The CDR3 DNA reads as TGTGCCAGCAGCTTAAGAGGACGGCCCACAGGAGGAAACACCATATATTTT.

This clone was found a few times. This chain links TRBV4-3 with TRBJ2-7; 7 bases map to TRBD2. Germline assignment: CDR1 LGHNA and CDR2 YSLEER. V lost 1 base, J lost 0 bases, and 12 bases stayed unmatched. The CDR3 runs 18 residues. CDR3: CASSQGWSGGPSSYEQYF. The CDR3 DNA reads TGCGCCAGCAGCCAAGGGTGGTCGGGAGGCCCAAGCTCCTACGAGCAGTACTTC.

V and J are TRBV29-1 and TRBJ2-5; D unresolved. The CDR3 sequence is 10 residues long. The germline gives CDR1 SQVTM, CDR2 ANQGSEA. V lost 3 bases to trimming and J lost 3 bases, with 2 bases between them. CDR3 DNA: TGCAGCGTTGAGGAAGAGACCCAGTACTTC. This codes for CSVEEETQYF.

This chain joins TRBV5-4 and TRBJ1-2, with 9 bases fitting TRBD1. CDR3 length equals 15 residues. Germline V CDR1 and CDR2: SGHNT, YYREEE (reference sequence). V was pared by 2 bases and J by 4 bases, with 6 bases of the junction left unmatched. Written as DNA, the CDR3 is TGTGCCAGCAGCTTACCCGGGACAGGGATCTATGGCTACACCTTC. Amino acid sequence: CASSLPGTGIYGYTF. Full variable domain (outside the CDR3, taken from reference TRBV5-4 and TRBJ1-2): ETGVTQSPTHLIKTRGQQVTLRCSSQSGHNTVSWYQQALGQGPQFIFQYYREEENGRGNFPPRFSGLQFPNYSSELNVNALELDDSALYLCASSLPGTGIYGYTFGSGTRLTVV.

This clone was detected only a few times. The V and J genes are TRBV20-1 and TRBJ1-1; maybe TRBD1 (6 bases). Germline-derived CDR1 and CDR2 are DFQATT and SNEGSKA (reference sequence). Trimming took 3 bases from V and 1 from J, leaving 9 bases between them. This CDR3 region has 13 residues. CDR3 sequence: CSASGGRNTEAFF. The CDR3 nucleotides read TGCAGTGCTAGTGGGGGCCGGAACACTGAAGCTTTCTTT.

J is TRBJ2-5 and V is TRBV10-3; 12 nucleotides match TRBD2. Germline V CDR1 and CDR2: ENHRY, SYGVKD. This CDR3 has 14 amino acids. The CDR3 sequence: CATGGLAGSETQYF. The CDR3 coding sequence is TGTGCTACAGGAGGACTAGCGGGATCCGAGACCCAGTACTTC.

This chain uses TRBV18 with TRBJ1-1; D gene ambiguous. Germline CDR1 KGHSH, CDR2 LQKENI. V was cut by 5 bases and J by 0 bases, with 7 bases left in between. The CDR3 is made up of 13 amino acids. Here the CDR3 reads CASSENLNTEAFF. DNA of the CDR3: TGTGCCAGCTCAGAAAACCTGAACACTGAAGCTTTCTTT.

This clone was picked up many times. This chain connects TRBV7-3 to TRBJ2-1; 7 bases map to TRBD2. The CDR3 loop spans 16 amino acids. The ends lost 6 bases at V and 3 bases at J; junction bases unmatched: 11. The germline CDR1 and CDR2 sequences are SGHTA and FQGTGA. The CDR3 reads CASSRGLDWGYNEQFF. The DNA of the CDR3 is TGTGCCAGCAGTCGCGGACTAGACTGGGGCTACAATGAGCAGTTCTTC.

The CDR3 here is CASSPGAGYEQYF. The CDR3 coding sequence is TGTGCCAGCTCACCCGGAGCGGGCTACGAGCAGTACTTC. The rearrangement uses TRBV18 and TRBJ2-7; a weak D match, TRBD2 (6 bases). From germline, CDR1 is KGHSH and CDR2 LQKENI. This CDR3 is built from 13 residues. The V gene lost 3 bases and the J gene lost 3 bases, with 9 bases spanning the gap.

The rearrangement links TRBV18 to TRBJ2-5; D perhaps matches TRBD2 (6 bases). The CDR3 loop spans 14 amino acids. The V end was cut by 8 bases, the J end by 5 bases, with 18 bases between. CDR1 is KGHSH, CDR2 LQKENI, per germline. The CDR3 reads CASHPVGGWETQYF. DNA of the CDR3: TGTGCCAGCCATCCGGTCGGGGGATGGGAGACCCAGTACTTC. Looking up the rest from reference TRBV18 and TRBJ2-5 gives the full variable domain: NAGVMQNPRHLVRRRGQEARLRCSPMKGHSHVYWYRQLPEEGLKFMVYLQKENIIDESGMPKERFSAEFPKEGPSILRIQQVVRGDSAAYFCASHPVGGWETQYFGPGTRLLVL.

The chain joins TRBV27 to TRBJ1-1; no clear D gene. V lost 5 bases, J lost 4 bases, and 17 bases lay in between. CDR1 and CDR2 (germline): MNHEY, SMNVEV (reference sequence). The CDR3 has 15 amino acids. CDR3 loop: CASSRLQLESTEAFF. Written as DNA, the CDR3 is TGTGCCAGCAGTCGCTTACAGCTGGAGAGCACTGAAGCTTTCTTT.

The V call is TRBV7-3, the J call TRBJ2-1; 7 positions match TRBD1. The trim removed 5 bases at V and 6 bases at J, leaving 7 bases unmatched. The germline V gene encodes CDR1 SGHTA and CDR2 FQGTGA. The CDR3 sequence is 14 residues long. CDR3 sequence: CASSAGRGPNEQFF. The CDR3 region has the DNA TGTGCCAGCAGCGCAGGTAGGGGGCCCAATGAGCAGTTCTTC.

V usage is TRBV5-1 and J usage is TRBJ2-2; D gene ambiguous. The CDR3 sequence is 14 residues long. Per the germline V gene, CDR1 is SGHRS and CDR2 is YFSETQ. Trimming shortened V by 1 base and J by 9 bases, and 13 bases separated the two germline ends. CDR3 protein: CASSLSVGTRELFF. The CDR3 region has the DNA TGCGCCAGCAGCTTGAGCGTCGGAACAAGGGAGCTGTTTTTT.

V is TRBV7-3 and J is TRBJ2-1; possible D gene TRBD2, 5 bases. CDR3 size: 12 residues. Trimming left V 4 bases short and J 9 bases short, with 10 bases between. Germline CDR1 is SGHTA and CDR2 is FQGTGA. The CDR3 bases are TGTGCCAGCAGCTCCGACGGGATTGAGCAGTTCTTC. Its protein product is CASSSDGIEQFF.

The rearrangement uses TRBV23-1 and TRBJ2-3; 10 bases align to TRBD1. TRBV23-1 is reported as an ORF; its role is uncertain. The CDR3 is 15 amino acids. The V segment lost 7 bases and the J segment 5 bases; nucleotides outside the gene matches: 9. CDR3 nucleotide sequence: TGCGCCAGCAAAGTCCGGGACAGGGGTGGAGATACGCAGTATTTT. Its translation is CASKVRDRGGDTQYF.

The chain couples TRBV2 to TRBJ2-5, with D perhaps TRBD1 (5 bases). Trimming cost V 4 bases and J 1 base, with 7 bases left between them. Germline loops: CDR1 SNHLY, CDR2 FYNNEI. CDR3 length: 13 amino acids. This CDR3 reads CASSGQTQETQYF. The DNA for the CDR3 is TGTGCCAGCAGTGGACAGACCCAAGAGACCCAGTACTTC.

The chain joins TRBV11-3 to TRBJ2-5; weak D call: TRBD2 (6 bases). Per the germline V gene, CDR1 is SGHNT and CDR2 is YENEEA. This CDR3 has 14 amino acids. Trimming removed 1 base at V and 5 bases at J, with 11 bases between. The CDR3 reads CASSLVGGRETQYF. The CDR3 nucleotides are TGTGCCAGCAGCTTAGTGGGAGGAAGGGAGACCCAGTACTTC.

This clone was observed a few times. V gene TRBV19 combines with J gene TRBJ1-5, with D possibly being TRBD1 (6 bases). Deletions cut 7 bases from V and 6 bases from J, with 13 bases between. CDR1 is LNHDA, CDR2 SQIVND, per germline (reference sequence). The CDR3 has 13 residues. The CDR3 nucleotides are TGTGCCAGTACCCCCCGGGGGGCTCAGCCCCAGCATTTT. Translated: CASTPRGAQPQHF.

V is TRBV10-3 and J is TRBJ2-5; no definite D call. The CDR3 totals 15 residues. Trimming removed 3 bases at V and 0 bases at J, with 11 bases between. Germline V gene lookup returns CDR1 ENHRY and CDR2 SYGVKD. CDR3 region: CAISDGVGNQETQYF. The DNA for the CDR3 is TGTGCCATCAGTGACGGTGTCGGTAACCAAGAGACCCAGTACTTC.